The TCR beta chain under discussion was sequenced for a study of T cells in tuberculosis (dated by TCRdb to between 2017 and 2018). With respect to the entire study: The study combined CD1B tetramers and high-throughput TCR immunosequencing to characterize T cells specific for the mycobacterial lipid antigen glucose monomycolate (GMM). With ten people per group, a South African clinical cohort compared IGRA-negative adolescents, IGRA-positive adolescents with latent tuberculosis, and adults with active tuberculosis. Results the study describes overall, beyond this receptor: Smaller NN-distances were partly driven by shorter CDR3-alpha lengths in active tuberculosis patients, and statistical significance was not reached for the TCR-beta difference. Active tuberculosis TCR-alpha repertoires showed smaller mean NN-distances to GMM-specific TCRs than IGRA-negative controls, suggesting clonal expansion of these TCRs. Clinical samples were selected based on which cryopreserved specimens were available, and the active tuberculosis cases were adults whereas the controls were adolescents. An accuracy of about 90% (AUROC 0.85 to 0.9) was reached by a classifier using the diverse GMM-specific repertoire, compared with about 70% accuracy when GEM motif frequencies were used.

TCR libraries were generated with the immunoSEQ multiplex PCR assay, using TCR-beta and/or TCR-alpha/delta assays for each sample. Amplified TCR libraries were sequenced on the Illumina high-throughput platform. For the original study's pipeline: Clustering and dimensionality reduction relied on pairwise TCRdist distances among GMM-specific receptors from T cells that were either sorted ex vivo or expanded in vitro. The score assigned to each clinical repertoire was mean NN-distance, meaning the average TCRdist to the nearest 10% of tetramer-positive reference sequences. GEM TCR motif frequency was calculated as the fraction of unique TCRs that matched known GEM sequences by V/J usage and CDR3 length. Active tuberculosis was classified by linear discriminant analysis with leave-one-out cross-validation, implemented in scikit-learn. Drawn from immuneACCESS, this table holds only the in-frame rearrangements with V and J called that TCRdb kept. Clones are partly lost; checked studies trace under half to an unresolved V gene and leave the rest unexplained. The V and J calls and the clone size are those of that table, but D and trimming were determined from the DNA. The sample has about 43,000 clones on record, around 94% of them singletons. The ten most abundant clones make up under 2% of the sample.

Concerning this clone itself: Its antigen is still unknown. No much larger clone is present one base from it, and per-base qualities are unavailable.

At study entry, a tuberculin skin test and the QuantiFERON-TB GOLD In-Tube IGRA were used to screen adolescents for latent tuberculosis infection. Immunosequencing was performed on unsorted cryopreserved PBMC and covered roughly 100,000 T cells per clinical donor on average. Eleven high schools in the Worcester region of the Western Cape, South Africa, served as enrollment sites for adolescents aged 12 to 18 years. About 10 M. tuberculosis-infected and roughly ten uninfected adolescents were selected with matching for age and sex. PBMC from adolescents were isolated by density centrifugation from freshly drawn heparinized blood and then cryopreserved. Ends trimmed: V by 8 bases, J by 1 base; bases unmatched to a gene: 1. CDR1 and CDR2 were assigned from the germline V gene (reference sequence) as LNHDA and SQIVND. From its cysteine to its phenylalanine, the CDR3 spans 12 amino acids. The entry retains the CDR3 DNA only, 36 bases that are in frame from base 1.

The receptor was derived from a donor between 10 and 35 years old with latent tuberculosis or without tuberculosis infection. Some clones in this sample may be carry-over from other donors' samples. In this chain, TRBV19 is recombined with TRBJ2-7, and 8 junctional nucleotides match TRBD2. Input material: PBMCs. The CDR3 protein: CASASGSYEQYF. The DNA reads TGTGCCAGTGCTAGCGGGTCCTACGAGCAGTACTTC.